Listed below are T cell receptor beta chains from one sample, sequenced in a study of T cell responses to AZD1222 COVID-19 vaccine. Only in-frame clones appear in the TCRdb table, and some are missing; sequencing was by immunoSEQ multiplex PCR. The data contain 100,000 to 110,000 clones, around 87% of them singletons. The material sequenced was peripheral blood, taken on day 0 of MenACWY control vaccination. The receptors were gathered from an adult in good health. CDR3s include the opening cysteine and the closing phenylalanine or tryptophan. Each record gives: D gene, J gene, V gene, clone size, CDR3 DNA, CDR3 protein. A D gene is named only where the DNA matches it firmly. Clone size is stated in some rows and not others, as once, few, many or a class when expanded.

d_gene: -
j_gene: TRBJ1-6
v_gene: TRBV6-5
abundance: -
CDR3nt: TGTGCCAGCAGGGTGGAGACAGGACTTAGTTCACCCCTCCACTTT
CDR3aa: CASRVETGLSSPLHF

d_gene: -
j_gene: TRBJ2-2
v_gene: TRBV7-2
abundance: -
CDR3nt: TGTGCCAGCACGCCCTCGGGGGTAAACACCGGGGAGCTGTTTTTT
CDR3aa: CASTPSGVNTGELFF

d_gene: TRBD2
j_gene: TRBJ2-1
v_gene: TRBV19
abundance: once
CDR3nt: TGTGCCAGTAGTCAACTAGCGAGTATAGAGAATGAGCAGTTCTTC
CDR3aa: CASSQLASIENEQFF

d_gene: -
j_gene: TRBJ2-1
v_gene: TRBV28
abundance: -
CDR3nt: TGTGCCAGCAGTCCGTCCCGGGACCTGAACAATGAGCAGTTCTTC
CDR3aa: CASSPSRDLNNEQFF

d_gene: -
j_gene: TRBJ1-2
v_gene: TRBV7-8
abundance: -
CDR3nt: TGTGCCAGCAGCTTATTCGGGGGACGAGGCTACACCTTC
CDR3aa: CASSLFGGRGYTF

d_gene: -
j_gene: TRBJ2-5
v_gene: TRBV19
abundance: -
CDR3nt: TGTGCCAGTACCAACGTGGGGGAGACCCAGTACTTC
CDR3aa: CASTNVGETQYF

d_gene: -
j_gene: TRBJ1-1
v_gene: TRBV27
abundance: -
CDR3nt: TGTGCCAGTGCCGGGTGGGGGTCCACTGAAGCTTTCTTT
CDR3aa: CASAGWGSTEAFF

d_gene: -
j_gene: TRBJ1-5
v_gene: TRBV24-1
abundance: -
CDR3nt: TGTGCCACCAGTGGTGGGGATAGCAATCAGCCCCAGCATTTT
CDR3aa: CATSGGDSNQPQHF

d_gene: -
j_gene: TRBJ1-3
v_gene: TRBV2
abundance: once
CDR3nt: TGTGCCAGCAGCCAAGACAGGTCCTCTGGAAACACCATATATTTT
CDR3aa: CASSQDRSSGNTIYF

d_gene: -
j_gene: TRBJ2-7
v_gene: TRBV14
abundance: -
CDR3nt: TGTGCCAGCAGAGCGGCGGGGCCCCACGAGCAGTACTTC
CDR3aa: CASRAAGPHEQYF

d_gene: -
j_gene: TRBJ1-1
v_gene: TRBV7-2
abundance: -
CDR3nt: TGTGCCAGCAGTTTACAGGGCCGAAACACTGAAGCTTTCTTT
CDR3aa: CASSLQGRNTEAFF

d_gene: TRBD2
j_gene: TRBJ2-1
v_gene: TRBV4-1
abundance: -
CDR3nt: TGCGCCAGCAGCTATAGAACCACTAGCGGGGGCCCCAATGAGCAGTTCTTC
CDR3aa: CASSYRTTSGGPNEQFF

d_gene: -
j_gene: TRBJ1-4
v_gene: TRBV2
abundance: -
CDR3nt: TGTGCCAGCAGAGGGGATACTAATGAAAAACTGTTTTTT
CDR3aa: CASRGDTNEKLFF

d_gene: TRBD1
j_gene: TRBJ1-2
v_gene: TRBV2
abundance: -
CDR3nt: TGTGCCAGCAAGTCCGGGACAGCCAACTATGGCTACACCTTC
CDR3aa: CASKSGTANYGYTF

d_gene: -
j_gene: TRBJ1-3
v_gene: TRBV5-5
abundance: -
CDR3nt: TGTGCCAGCAGCCCGGCCGGGGGACTATCTGGAAACACCATATATTTT
CDR3aa: CASSPAGGLSGNTIYF

d_gene: -
j_gene: TRBJ1-2
v_gene: TRBV7-2
abundance: -
CDR3nt: TGTGCCAGCAGCCCCGACAGGACTAACTATGGCTACACCTTC
CDR3aa: CASSPDRTNYGYTF

d_gene: -
j_gene: TRBJ1-3
v_gene: TRBV9
abundance: -
CDR3nt: TGTGCCAGCAGCGCCAGACAGGAGCAAGGAAACACCATATATTTT
CDR3aa: CASSARQEQGNTIYF

d_gene: -
j_gene: TRBJ2-1
v_gene: TRBV7-8
abundance: -
CDR3nt: TGTGCCAGCAGCTTTCCCAGGGCACCTATCTACAATGAGCAGTTCTTC
CDR3aa: CASSFPRAPIYNEQFF

d_gene: -
j_gene: TRBJ2-5
v_gene: TRBV6-5
abundance: -
CDR3nt: TGTGCCAGCAGTTATCCAGGGGCACAAGAGACCCAGTACTTC
CDR3aa: CASSYPGAQETQYF